These 29 T cell receptor beta chains share one sample of origin, sequenced in a study of blood T cell repertoires in COVID-19 (dated by TCRdb to about 2020). The library came from the immunoSEQ multiplex PCR assay. TCRdb stores this immuneACCESS table with in-frame sequences only. Part of the clones is absent; in the studies checked, under half of the shortfall reflects unresolved V genes, and no reason is known for the rest. Present in this sample are over 350,000 clones, approximately 87% of which were seen just once. The ten biggest clones cover roughly a tenth of the sample. Sequencing used PBMCs or T cells enriched from blood (not recorded which). The receptors derive from a woman between 50 and 59 years old who had recovered from COVID-19.

This clone came up a few times. The chain joins TRBV6-5 to TRBJ1-4, with 9 bases that match TRBD1. The CDR3 is 16 amino acids. Germline V gene data show CDR1 as MNHEY and CDR2 as SVGAGI. V shed 4 bases and J 7 bases; nucleotides not matched to a gene: 10. CDR3 amino acids: CASSFKPGQGGEKLFF. The CDR3 bases are TGTGCCAGCAGTTTTAAACCGGGACAGGGTGGTGAAAAACTGTTTTTT.

This clone was observed a single time. This sequence joins TRBV4-1 and TRBJ1-3; TRBD1 matches at 9 bases. This CDR3 is 16 amino acids long. Germline-derived CDR1 and CDR2 are MGHRA and YSYEKL. V lost 1 base to trimming and J lost 7 bases; unmatched junction nucleotides: 8. The CDR3 DNA sequence: TGCGCCAGCAGCCAAGGGGGACAGGGTCGCGGGAACACCATATATTTT. Translating it yields CASSQGGQGRGNTIYF.

This clone was seen a handful of times. Written as DNA, the CDR3 is TGTGCCTGGAGTACAGGGGGCTCGACCTACGAGCAGTACTTC. This translates into CAWSTGGSTYEQYF. The chain couples TRBV30 to TRBJ2-7; 9 nucleotides match TRBD1. This CDR3 comprises 14 residues. V was pared by 2 bases and J by 2 bases, with 4 bases of the junction left unmatched. CDR1 and CDR2 from the germline V gene are GTSNPN and SVGIG (reference sequence).

In this sample, this clone turned up once. The V call is TRBV11-1, the J call TRBJ2-1; D perhaps matches TRBD1 (6 bases). Germline CDR1 reads SGHAT; CDR2 reads FQDESV (reference sequence). The ends were cut back, 5 bases at V and 9 bases at J, with 14 bases in the middle. This CDR3 has 13 residues. The CDR3 nucleotides read TGTGCCAGCAGCCCACAGGGCAACGGTGAGCAGTTCTTC. This translates into CASSPQGNGEQFF.

The chain is built from TRBV7-9 and TRBJ1-4, with TRBD1 as a possible D gene (6 bases). The length of the CDR3 is 16 residues. The V gene's germline CDR1 is SEHNR and CDR2 FQNEAQ (reference sequence). Trimming left V 4 bases short and J 3 bases short, with 15 bases between. Written as DNA, the CDR3 is TGTGCCAGCAGCTCCCCGAACAGGGATGCTAATGAAAAACTGTTTTTT. Residues: CASSSPNRDANEKLFF.

This clone was observed once. The chain combines TRBV9 with TRBJ2-3; 11 bases map to TRBD2. With 5 bases clipped from V and 2 bases from J, the junction kept 10 bases outside the gene matches. The CDR3 runs to 17 residues. Germline assignment: CDR1 SGDLS and CDR2 YYNGEE. CDR3 nucleotide sequence: TGTGCCAGCAGTCCGAGACTAGCGGGGTACCTCACAGATACGCAGTATTTT. It yields the protein CASSPRLAGYLTDTQYF.

The chain employs TRBV15 and TRBJ2-7, with D maybe TRBD2 (5 bases). This CDR3 has 15 residues. Trimming removed 1 base at V and 0 bases at J, with 10 bases between. CDR1 LNHNV and CDR2 YYDKDF come from the germline V gene (reference sequence). The CDR3: CATSRVPGSSYEQYF. Written as DNA, the CDR3 is TGTGCCACCAGCAGAGTTCCGGGGAGCTCCTACGAGCAGTACTTC.

This clone was counted only a few times. The V gene is TRBV18, the J gene TRBJ1-3; no clear D gene. V was trimmed by 1 base and J by 0 bases, leaving 13 bases between them. The germline V gene encodes CDR1 KGHSH and CDR2 LQKENI. This CDR3 has 17 residues. CDR3 coding DNA: TGTGCCAGCTCACCACGAGGGTTTCCAACCTCTGGAAACACCATATATTTT. This gives the protein CASSPRGFPTSGNTIYF.

The chain has TRBV5-1 and TRBJ2-1; 15 bases agree with TRBD2. V lost 3 bases, J lost 7 bases, and 8 bases stayed unmatched. The CDR3 is 17 residues long. The germline CDR1 and CDR2 sequences are SGHRS and YFSETQ. The CDR3 protein is CASSYWTSGGAVNEQFF. Written as DNA, the CDR3 is TGCGCCAGCAGCTACTGGACTAGCGGGGGGGCGGTTAATGAGCAGTTCTTC.

The chain couples TRBV19 to TRBJ1-2, with 7 bases that match TRBD1. V shed 9 bases and J 0 bases; nucleotides not matched to a gene: 7. The germline gives CDR1 LNHDA, CDR2 SQIVND (reference sequence). The CDR3 has 14 residues. The CDR3 here is CASTWTGSNYGYTF. The CDR3 nucleotides read TGTGCCAGCACTTGGACAGGATCTAACTATGGCTACACCTTC.

J is TRBJ2-7 and V is TRBV11-2; 10 bases align to TRBD1. With V trimmed by 3 bases and J by 4 bases, 6 bases remained unmatched. The germline CDR1 and CDR2 sequences are SGHAT and FQNNGV. This CDR3 region has 15 residues. Here the CDR3 reads CASSFGQGVFYEQYF. The CDR3 DNA is TGTGCCAGCAGCTTTGGACAGGGGGTTTTTTACGAGCAGTACTTC.

The rearrangement uses TRBV7-2 and TRBJ1-4, with D maybe TRBD1 (6 bases). Trimming took off 1 base at V and 3 bases at J, with 15 bases between the two ends. Germline V gives CDR1 SGHTA, CDR2 FQGNSA. This CDR3 has 17 residues. The DNA for the CDR3 is TGTGCCAGCAGCTTAGACCCTAGGACAGCCGCTAATGAAAAACTGTTTTTT. This gives the protein CASSLDPRTAANEKLFF.

The chain links TRBV19 to TRBJ2-7; D is perhaps TRBD1 (6 bases). Trimming left V 5 bases short and J 3 bases short, with 11 bases between. From germline, CDR1 is LNHDA and CDR2 SQIVND (reference sequence). CDR3 length equals 13 residues. DNA of the CDR3: TGTGCCAGTAGTTGGGGACAAAACTACGAGCAGTACTTC. Translated: CASSWGQNYEQYF.

The rearrangement links TRBV7-2 to TRBJ1-1, with a possible D match to TRBD1 (5 bases). Germline V gives CDR1 SGHTA, CDR2 FQGNSA. The CDR3 loop spans 19 amino acids. Deletions cut 5 bases from V and 0 bases from J, with 25 bases between. The CDR3 here is CASSADPRQRGRMNTEAFF. CDR3 nucleotide sequence: TGTGCCAGCAGCGCTGATCCCAGACAAAGGGGTAGAATGAACACTGAAGCTTTCTTT.

This clone has just one count. The V call is TRBV29-1, the J call TRBJ2-1; 7 bases map to TRBD1. With 0 bases clipped from V and 5 bases from J, the junction kept 1 base outside the gene matches. CDR1 and CDR2 (germline): SQVTM, ANQGSEA. The CDR3 runs to 13 residues. The CDR3 DNA is TGCAGCGTTGAAGAGGGACAGAACAATGAGCAGTTCTTC. Amino acid sequence: CSVEEGQNNEQFF.

V and J are TRBV28 and TRBJ1-2, with D possibly matching TRBD1 (6 bases). CDR1 and CDR2 (germline): MDHEN, SYDVKM. V shed 6 bases and J shed 2 bases, with 22 bases lying between them. CDR3 size: 17 residues. The DNA for the CDR3 is TGTGCCAGCAGACAACCCTCGACAGGCGGAAGGAACTATGGCTACACCTTC. Protein: CASRQPSTGGRNYGYTF.

V is TRBV2 and J is TRBJ2-3; 8 bases line up with TRBD2. CDR1 SNHLY and CDR2 FYNNEI come from the germline V gene. Trimming took 4 bases from V and 5 from J; bases not matched to a gene: 8. The CDR3 has 15 residues. CDR3 sequence: CASSAGGPRLDTQYF. CDR3 DNA sequence: TGTGCCAGCAGTGCGGGGGGGCCTAGGTTAGATACGCAGTATTTT.

The chain joins TRBV6-5 to TRBJ2-7; D gene unclear. Germline CDR1 and CDR2: MNHEY and SVGAGI. The CDR3 sequence is 11 residues long. V was pared by 4 bases and J by 3 bases, with 4 bases between. CDR3 protein: CASSFNYEQYF. In DNA form, the CDR3 reads TGTGCCAGCAGTTTTAACTACGAGCAGTACTTC.

The chain carries TRBV4-2 and TRBJ2-2; D is undetermined. There are 14 residues in the CDR3. From germline, CDR1 is LGHNA and CDR2 YNFKEQ. Trimming shortened V by 1 base and J by 5 bases, and 8 bases separated the two germline ends. CDR3 residues: CASSQVAATGELFF. CDR3 nucleotide sequence: TGTGCCAGCAGCCAAGTTGCGGCAACCGGGGAGCTGTTTTTT.

A single count supports this clone. The chain employs TRBV19 and TRBJ1-5, with TRBD1 identical over 9 bases. V lost 3 bases, J lost 3 bases, and 6 bases stayed unmatched. This CDR3 has 16 residues. Looked up from germline, CDR1 is LNHDA and CDR2 is SQIVND (reference sequence). DNA of the CDR3: TGTGCCAGTAGTATCCCTGGACAGGGGTACAATCAGCCCCAGCATTTT. This sequence encodes CASSIPGQGYNQPQHF.

The rearrangement uses TRBV4-2 and TRBJ2-3; D possibly corresponds to TRBD2 (5 bases). CDR1 and CDR2 (germline): LGHNA, YNFKEQ. V shed 4 bases and J shed 1 base, with 15 bases lying between them. The CDR3 sequence is 16 residues long. CDR3 DNA: TGTGCCAGCAGCCTTGTCTGGGAGCCGGGCACAGATACGCAGTATTTT. This codes for CASSLVWEPGTDTQYF.

This chain joins TRBV10-3 and TRBJ1-1; D is ambiguous. Germline V gene sequence: CDR1 ENHRY, CDR2 SYGVKD. Trimming stripped 0 bases from V and 6 bases from J, with 11 bases between. The CDR3 contains 14 residues. In nucleotides, the CDR3 is TGTGCCATCAGTGAGTCGCTTAGTCGGTCTGAAGCTTTCTTT. Its translation: CAISESLSRSEAFF.

About this clone: This may arise from a read error, as a much more abundant clone is one base away. This chain uses TRBV11-3 with TRBJ1-1; maybe TRBD1 (5 bases). V was shortened by 3 bases and J by 1 base, with 9 bases between the two germline ends. CDR1 is SGHNT and CDR2 is YENEEA in the germline V gene. The CDR3 is 14 amino acids. DNA for the CDR3: TGTGCCAGCAGCTTGGGCAGGGCGAACACTGAAGCTTTCTTT. Translating it yields CASSLGRANTEAFF.

This chain connects TRBV21-1 to TRBJ1-5; TRBD1, the D gene given by the table, was not confirmed from the DNA. TRBV21-1 is a known pseudogene. This CDR3 spans 19 amino acids. The chain's CDR3 is CASTSTRDRALVSNQPQHF. The CDR3 DNA follows: TGTGCCAGCACCTCAACCCGGGACAGGGCCTTGGTTAGCAATCAGCCCCAGCATTTT.

This clone was detected ten times or more. The CDR3 bases are TGTGCCAGCAGCCCGAGATTTAGGGGGCGCGGGTTCGACTATGGCTACACCTTC. This codes for CASSPRFRGRGFDYGYTF. The chain couples TRBV3-1 (or the pseudogene TRBV3-2) to TRBJ1-2; TRBD1 matches 7 bases. Per the germline V gene, CDR1 is LGHDT and CDR2 is YNNKEL (reference sequence). This CDR3 is 18 amino acids long. V shed 4 bases and J 3 bases; nucleotides not matched to a gene: 17.

The CDR3 protein is CASSLEGQGPIEQFF. CDR3 nucleotides: TGTGCCAGCAGCTTAGAGGGACAGGGACCCATCGAGCAGTTCTTC. V gene TRBV7-9 combines with J gene TRBJ2-1; TRBD1 matches 9 bases. The CDR3 runs to 15 residues. Germline-derived CDR1 and CDR2 are SEHNR and FQNEAQ (reference sequence). After removal of 1 base from V and 10 bases from J, the junction contained 8 bases not matched to a gene.

The rearrangement joins TRBV19 to TRBJ1-3; 10 bases align to TRBD1. This CDR3 spans 18 amino acids. Unmatched junction bases numbered 16, after V lost 7 bases and J lost 4 bases. In germline, CDR1 is LNHDA, CDR2 SQIVND (reference sequence). The CDR3 DNA sequence: TGTGCCAGTAACTCACGACCGGGACAGGGGTCTCCGGGAAACACCATATATTTT. Its protein is CASNSRPGQGSPGNTIYF.

The V gene is TRBV11-2, the J gene TRBJ2-2, with unresolved D. The CDR3 totals 16 residues. Germline V gene sequence: CDR1 SGHAT, CDR2 FQNNGV. Trimming took 3 bases from V and 3 from J, leaving 14 bases between them. CDR3 loop: CASSFTPLRDTGELFF. The CDR3 bases are TGTGCCAGCAGCTTTACCCCCCTAAGAGACACCGGGGAGCTGTTTTTT.

The genes are TRBV7-2 and TRBJ1-1; possible D gene TRBD1, 6 bases. This CDR3 contains 15 residues. Germline V gene sequence: CDR1 SGHTA, CDR2 FQGNSA. The ends were cut back, 5 bases at V and 4 bases at J, with 17 bases in the middle. This CDR3 is CASSPWTDLGTEAFF. The CDR3 coding sequence is TGTGCCAGCAGCCCCTGGACAGATTTGGGCACTGAAGCTTTCTTT.